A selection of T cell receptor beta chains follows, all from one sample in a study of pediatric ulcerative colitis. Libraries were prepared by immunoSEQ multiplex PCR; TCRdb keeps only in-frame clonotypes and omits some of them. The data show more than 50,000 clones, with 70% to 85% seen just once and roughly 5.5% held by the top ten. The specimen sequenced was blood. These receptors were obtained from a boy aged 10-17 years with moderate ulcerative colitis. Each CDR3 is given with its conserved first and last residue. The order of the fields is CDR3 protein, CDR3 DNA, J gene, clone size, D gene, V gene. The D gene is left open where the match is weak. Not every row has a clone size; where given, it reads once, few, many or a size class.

CASSLGVADTQYF,TGTGCCAGCAGCTTAGGGGTTGCAGATACGCAGTATTTT,TRBJ2-3,NA,NA,TRBV11-3
CASSEALAGGQETQYF,TGTGCCAGCAGTGAAGCTCTAGCGGGGGGCCAAGAGACCCAGTACTTC,TRBJ2-5,NA,TRBD2,TRBV2
CASSLALIRATSYEQYF,TGTGCCAGCAGCTTAGCTCTAATCAGGGCTACATCCTACGAGCAGTACTTC,TRBJ2-7,once,NA,TRBV7-8
CASSFDLVGQETQYF,TGTGCCAGCAGCTTTGACCTAGTCGGACAAGAGACCCAGTACTTC,TRBJ2-5,NA,NA,TRBV5-4
CASSDGVVNEQYF,TGTGCCAGCAGTGACGGTGTTGTCAACGAGCAGTACTTC,TRBJ2-7,NA,NA,TRBV27
CASSQGLAGGSKTQYF,TGTGCCAGCAGCCAGGGACTAGCGGGGGGCTCGAAGACCCAGTACTTC,TRBJ2-5,few,TRBD2,TRBV4-2
CASSQARTLDGYTF,TGCGCCAGCAGCCAAGCCAGGACCCTAGATGGCTACACCTTC,TRBJ1-2,NA,NA,TRBV4-1
CSVDKAGFTDTQYF,TGCAGCGTCGATAAAGCGGGGTTCACAGATACGCAGTATTTT,TRBJ2-3,NA,TRBD2,TRBV29-1
CASSQGLQEKLFF,TGTGCCAGCTCACAGGGTTTACAAGAAAAACTGTTTTTT,TRBJ1-4,NA,NA,TRBV18
CASSLPRDSTEAFF,TGCGCCAGCAGCTTACCACGGGACAGTACTGAAGCTTTCTTT,TRBJ1-1,NA,TRBD1,TRBV5-1
CASSPDRGLFGEKLFF,TGTGCCAGCAGTCCGGACAGGGGGCTTTTTGGAGAAAAACTGTTTTTT,TRBJ1-4,once,TRBD1,TRBV7-9
CASSYSTVTNEKLFF,TGTGCCAGCAGTTACTCGACAGTCACTAATGAAAAACTGTTTTTT,TRBJ1-4,once,NA,TRBV6-6
CASIGGWTEAFF,TGTGCCAGCATTGGAGGGTGGACTGAAGCTTTCTTT,TRBJ1-1,NA,NA,TRBV27
CASSARTSGSFADTQYF,TGTGCCAGCAGCGCACGGACTAGCGGGAGTTTCGCAGATACGCAGTATTTT,TRBJ2-3,NA,TRBD2,TRBV9
CASRDRGETNEQFF,TGTGCCAGCAGGGACAGGGGGGAAACCAATGAGCAGTTCTTC,TRBJ2-1,NA,TRBD1,TRBV6-4
CASSLNGGDTQYF,TGTGCCAGCAGCTTAAATGGGGGAGATACGCAGTATTTT,TRBJ2-3,NA,NA,TRBV7-2
CASSLGLPRLYGYTF,TGTGCCAGCAGCTTGGGACTCCCCCGCCTCTATGGCTACACCTTC,TRBJ1-2,NA,NA,TRBV5-6
CASSLGDRGFVETQYF,TGTGCCAGCAGCTTGGGGGACAGGGGGTTTGTGGAGACCCAGTACTTC,TRBJ2-5,NA,TRBD1,TRBV5-8
CASSPAGPFSYEQYF,TGTGCCAGCAGCCCCGCGGGACCCTTCTCCTACGAGCAGTACTTC,TRBJ2-7,NA,NA,TRBV7-6
CASSEAGQGKAFF,TGTGCCAGCAGTGAAGCGGGTCAGGGGAAGGCTTTCTTT,TRBJ1-1,few,NA,TRBV2
CASSRTGGSFATNEKLFF,TGTGCCAGTAGCCGGACAGGGGGCTCCTTTGCAACTAATGAAAAACTGTTTTTT,TRBJ1-4,NA,TRBD1,TRBV19
CASSQEAGTRLGEQFF,TGCGCCAGCAGCCAAGAAGCCGGGACTAGGTTGGGTGAGCAGTTCTTC,TRBJ2-1,NA,TRBD2,TRBV4-3
CASSSQDGASYEQYF,TGTGCCAGCAGTTCGCAGGACGGGGCCTCCTACGAGCAGTACTTC,TRBJ2-7,NA,NA,TRBV27
CAWSVIRGSPRGNTEAFF,TGTGCCTGGAGTGTAATAAGGGGGTCCCCGCGGGGGAACACTGAAGCTTTCTTT,TRBJ1-1,NA,NA,TRBV30
CASRQHKSSYEQYF,TGTGCCAGCAGACAACATAAGAGCTCCTACGAGCAGTACTTC,TRBJ2-7,NA,NA,TRBV2
CASRIRDTRSYEQYF,TGTGCCAGCAGAATCCGGGACACCCGCTCCTACGAGCAGTACTTC,TRBJ2-7,NA,NA,TRBV2
CASSLDRRNEQFF,TGTGCCAGCAGCTTAGACAGACGCAATGAGCAGTTCTTC,TRBJ2-1,NA,NA,TRBV11-2
CASTPPPGGYTEAFF,TGTGCCAGTACTCCTCCCCCAGGGGGCTACACTGAAGCTTTCTTT,TRBJ1-1,NA,TRBD1,TRBV19
CASSLTSGQIGQPQHF,TGTGCCAGCAGCCTAACCAGTGGACAGATAGGGCAGCCCCAGCATTTT,TRBJ1-5,NA,NA,TRBV4-2
CASSKAWGFDTGELFF,TGTGCCAGCAGCAAAGCGTGGGGCTTCGACACCGGGGAGCTGTTTTTT,TRBJ2-2,NA,NA,TRBV21-1
CASSASYEQYF,TGTGCCAGCAGCGCCTCCTACGAGCAGTACTTC,TRBJ2-7,NA,NA,TRBV25-1
CASSLESGSYGYTF,TGTGCCAGCAGCTTAGAGTCAGGGAGCTATGGCTACACCTTC,TRBJ1-2,NA,NA,TRBV7-6
CACPGRWRNNEQFF,TGTGCCTGTCCCGGGAGGTGGAGAAACAATGAGCAGTTCTTC,TRBJ2-1,NA,TRBD2,TRBV30
CASSPAPPRREQFF,TGTGCCAGCAGCCCGGCCCCTCCACGACGGGAGCAGTTCTTC,TRBJ2-1,few,NA,TRBV28
CASSIRPDLYNEQFF,TGTGCCAGTAGTATCCGGCCAGACCTCTACAATGAGCAGTTCTTC,TRBJ2-1,NA,NA,TRBV19
CASSPGGDTQYF,TGTGCCAGCAGCCCGGGGGGAGATACGCAGTATTTT,TRBJ2-3,NA,TRBD2,TRBV6-6
CASSYPGTGIGEQYF,TGTGCCAGCAGCTACCCCGGGACAGGGATCGGCGAGCAGTACTTC,TRBJ2-7,few,TRBD1,TRBV7-9
CASSSLARNEQFF,TGTGCCAGCAGCTCCCTAGCCCGCAATGAGCAGTTCTTC,TRBJ2-1,NA,NA,TRBV7-2
CASSLQGNQPQHF,TGTGCCAGCAGCTTACAGGGTAATCAGCCCCAGCATTTT,TRBJ1-5,few,NA,TRBV7-9
CASSTGGGNQPQHF,TGCGCCAGCAGTACAGGGGGCGGGAATCAGCCCCAGCATTTT,TRBJ1-5,NA,TRBD1,TRBV10-1
CASKDSGSYNEQFF,TGTGCCAGCAAGGACTCGGGCTCCTACAATGAGCAGTTCTTC,TRBJ2-1,NA,NA,TRBV2
CATGGVTEAFF,TGTGCCACCGGGGGGGTAACTGAAGCTTTCTTT,TRBJ1-1,NA,NA,TRBV15
CASTPLAGTYNEQFF,TGTGCCAGCACTCCACTAGCGGGAACCTACAATGAGCAGTTCTTC,TRBJ2-1,NA,TRBD2,TRBV6-1
CATSTDRALSNTQYF,TGTGCCACCAGCACGGACAGGGCGTTATCAAATACGCAGTATTTT,TRBJ2-3,NA,TRBD1,TRBV15
CASSLTARQGNHEQYF,TGCGCCAGCAGCTTGACCGCTCGACAGGGAAACCACGAGCAGTACTTC,TRBJ2-7,NA,TRBD1,TRBV5-1
CASSLALRTRAYEQYF,TGCGCCAGCAGCTTAGCCCTGAGGACTAGAGCCTACGAGCAGTACTTC,TRBJ2-7,NA,TRBD2,TRBV4-1
CASSRIGLAATGELFF,TGCGCCAGCAGCCGGATCGGACTCGCCGCCACCGGGGAGCTGTTTTTT,TRBJ2-2,NA,NA,TRBV4-1
CASSIRQGQETQYF,TGTGCCAGTAGTATCAGGCAGGGACAAGAGACCCAGTACTTC,TRBJ2-5,NA,NA,TRBV19
CASSPDITEAFF,TGTGCCAGCTCCCCGGACATCACTGAAGCTTTCTTT,TRBJ1-1,few,NA,TRBV18
CASSFGGSSYNEQFF,TGTGCCAGCAGCTTCGGGGGGAGCTCCTACAATGAGCAGTTCTTC,TRBJ2-1,NA,TRBD2,TRBV7-3
CASTHTGELFF,TGTGCCAGCACCCACACCGGGGAGCTGTTTTTT,TRBJ2-2,NA,NA,TRBV27
CASSIGGGPRAF,TGTGCCAGTAGTATAGGAGGAGGGCCGAGGGCCTTT,TRBJ1-1,NA,NA,TRBV19
CASSLGGLSYEQYF,TGTGCCAGCAGTTTAGGGGGGCTCTCCTACGAGCAGTACTTC,TRBJ2-7,once,NA,TRBV27